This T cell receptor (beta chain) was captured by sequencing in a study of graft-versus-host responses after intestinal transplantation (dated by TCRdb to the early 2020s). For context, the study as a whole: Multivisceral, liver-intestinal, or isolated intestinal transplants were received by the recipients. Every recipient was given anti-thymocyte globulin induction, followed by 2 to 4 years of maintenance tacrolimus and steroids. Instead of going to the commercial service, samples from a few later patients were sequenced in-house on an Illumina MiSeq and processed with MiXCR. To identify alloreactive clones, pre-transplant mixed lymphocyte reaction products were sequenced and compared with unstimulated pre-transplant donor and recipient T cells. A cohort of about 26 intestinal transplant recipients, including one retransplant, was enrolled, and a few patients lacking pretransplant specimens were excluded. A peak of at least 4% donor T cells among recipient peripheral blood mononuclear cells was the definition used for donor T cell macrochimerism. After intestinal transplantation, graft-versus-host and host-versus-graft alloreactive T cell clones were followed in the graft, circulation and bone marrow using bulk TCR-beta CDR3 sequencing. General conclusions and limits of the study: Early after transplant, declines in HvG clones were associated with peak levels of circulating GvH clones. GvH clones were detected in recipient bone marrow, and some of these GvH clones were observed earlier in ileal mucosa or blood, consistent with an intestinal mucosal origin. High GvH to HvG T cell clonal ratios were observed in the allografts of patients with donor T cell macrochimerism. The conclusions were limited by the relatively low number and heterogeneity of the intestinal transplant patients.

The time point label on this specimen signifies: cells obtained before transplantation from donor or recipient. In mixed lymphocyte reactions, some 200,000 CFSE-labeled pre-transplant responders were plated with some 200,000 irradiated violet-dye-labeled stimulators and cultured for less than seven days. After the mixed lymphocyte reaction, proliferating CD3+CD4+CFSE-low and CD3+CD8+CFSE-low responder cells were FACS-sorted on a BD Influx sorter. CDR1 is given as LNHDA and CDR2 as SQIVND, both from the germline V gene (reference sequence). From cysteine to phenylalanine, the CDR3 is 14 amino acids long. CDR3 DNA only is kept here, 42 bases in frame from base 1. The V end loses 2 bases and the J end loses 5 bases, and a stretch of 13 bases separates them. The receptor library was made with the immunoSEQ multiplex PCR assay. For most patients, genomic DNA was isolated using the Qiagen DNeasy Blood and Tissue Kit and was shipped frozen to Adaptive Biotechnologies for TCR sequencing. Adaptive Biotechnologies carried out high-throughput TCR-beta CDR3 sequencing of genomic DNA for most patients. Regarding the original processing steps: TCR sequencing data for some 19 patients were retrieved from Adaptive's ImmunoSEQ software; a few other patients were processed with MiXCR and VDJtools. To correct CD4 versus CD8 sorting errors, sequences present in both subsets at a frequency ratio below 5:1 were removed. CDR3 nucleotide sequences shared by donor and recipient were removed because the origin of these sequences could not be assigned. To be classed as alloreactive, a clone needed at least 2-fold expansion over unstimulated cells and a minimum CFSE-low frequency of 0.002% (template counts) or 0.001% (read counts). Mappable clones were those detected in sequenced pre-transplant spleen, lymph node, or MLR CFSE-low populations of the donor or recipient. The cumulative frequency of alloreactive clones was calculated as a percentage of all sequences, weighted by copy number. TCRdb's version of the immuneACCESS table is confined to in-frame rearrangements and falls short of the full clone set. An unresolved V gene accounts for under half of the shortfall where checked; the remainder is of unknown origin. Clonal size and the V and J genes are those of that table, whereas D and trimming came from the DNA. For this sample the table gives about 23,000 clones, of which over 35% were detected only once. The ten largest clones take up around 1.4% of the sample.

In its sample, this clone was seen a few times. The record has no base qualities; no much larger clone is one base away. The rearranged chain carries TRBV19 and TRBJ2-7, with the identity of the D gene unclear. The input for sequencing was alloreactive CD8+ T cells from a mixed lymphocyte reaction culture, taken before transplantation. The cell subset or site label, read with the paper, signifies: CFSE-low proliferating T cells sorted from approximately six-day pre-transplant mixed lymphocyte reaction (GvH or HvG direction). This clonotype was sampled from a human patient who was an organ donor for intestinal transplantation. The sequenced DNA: TGTGCCAGTAGTATATGGTTTGGGGTGGACGAGCAGTACTTC. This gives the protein CASSIWFGVDEQYF. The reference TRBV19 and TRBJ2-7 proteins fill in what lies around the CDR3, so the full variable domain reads DGGITQSPKYLFRKEGQNVTLSCEQNLNHDAMYWYRQDPGQGLRLIYYSQIVNDFQKGDIAEGYSVSREKKESFPLTVTSAQKNPTAFYLCASSIWFGVDEQYFGPGTRLTVT.